The entry below describes one T cell receptor (beta chain). The source of the sample is a study of early T cells in non-severe SARS-CoV-2 infection. From the 5' RACE reads, TCRdb called clonotypes with MiXCR, one entry per CDR3 protein. There are approximately 80,000 distinct CDR3 sequences in the sample; approximately 12% occur only once, and 3.4% lies in the top ten. From germline, CDR1 is MGHDK and CDR2 SYGVNS. The trim removed 3 bases at V and 15 bases at J, leaving 11 bases unmatched. CDR3 length: 14 amino acids. This chain connects TRBV25-1 to TRBJ2-1, with 10 nucleotides matching TRBD2. Material: whole blood. This clonotype was obtained from an adult who was a healthcare worker with PCR-confirmed SARS-CoV-2 infection or an uninfected control (not recorded which). CDR3 in DNA: TGTGCCAGCAGTGATAACCCCGAACTAGCGGGACTGTTCTTC. This sequence encodes CASSDNPELAGLFF.